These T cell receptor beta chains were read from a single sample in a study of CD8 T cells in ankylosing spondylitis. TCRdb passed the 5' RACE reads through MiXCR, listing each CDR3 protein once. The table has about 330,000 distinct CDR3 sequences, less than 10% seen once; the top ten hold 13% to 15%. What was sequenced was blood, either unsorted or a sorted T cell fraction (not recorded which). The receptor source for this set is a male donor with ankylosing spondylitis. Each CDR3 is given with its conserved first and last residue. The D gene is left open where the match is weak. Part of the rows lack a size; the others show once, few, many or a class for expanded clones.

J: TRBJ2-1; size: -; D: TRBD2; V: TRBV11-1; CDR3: CASSLAPGTSYNEQFF; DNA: TGTGCCAGCAGCTTAGCCCCCGGGACTAGTTACAATGAGCAGTTCTTC
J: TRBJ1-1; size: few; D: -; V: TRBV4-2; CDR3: CASSQIRDTEAFF; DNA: TGTGCCAGCAGCCAAATCAGGGACACTGAAGCTTTCTTT
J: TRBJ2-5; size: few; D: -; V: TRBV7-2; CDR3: CASSRTGGGETQYF; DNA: TGTGCCAGCAGCAGAACAGGGGGGGGAGAGACCCAGTACTTC
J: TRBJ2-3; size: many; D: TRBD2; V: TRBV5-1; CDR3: CASSPGLRSTDTQYF; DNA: TGCGCCAGCAGCCCGGGACTACGGAGCACAGATACGCAGTATTTT
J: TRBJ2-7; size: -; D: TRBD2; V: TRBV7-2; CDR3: CASSLVGNGEGQYF; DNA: TGTGCCAGCAGCTTAGTCGGGAATGGGGAGGGGCAGTACTTC
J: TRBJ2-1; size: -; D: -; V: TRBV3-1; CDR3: CASSQDTVLGGEQFF; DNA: TGTGCCAGCAGCCAAGATACGGTGCTAGGGGGTGAGCAGTTCTTC
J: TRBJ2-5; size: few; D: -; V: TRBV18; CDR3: CASSPLQKTQYF; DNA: TGTGCCAGCTCACCACTTCAAAAGACCCAGTACTTC
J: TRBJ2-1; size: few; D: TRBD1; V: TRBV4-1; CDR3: CASSQVTGADEQFF; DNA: TGCGCCAGCAGCCAAGTTACAGGGGCTGATGAGCAGTTCTTC
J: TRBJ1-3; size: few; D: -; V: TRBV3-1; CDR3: CASDPRFDLGNTIYF; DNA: TGTGCCAGCGATCCAAGGTTCGACCTCGGAAACACCATATATTTT
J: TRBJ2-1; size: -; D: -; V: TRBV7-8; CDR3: CASSLVDLYNEQFF; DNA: TGTGCCAGCAGCTTGGTCGACTTGTACAATGAGCAGTTCTTC
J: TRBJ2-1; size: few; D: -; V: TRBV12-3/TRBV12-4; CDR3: CASSLGQGIGNEQFF; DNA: TGTGCCAGCAGTTTAGGGCAGGGAATCGGAAATGAGCAGTTCTTC
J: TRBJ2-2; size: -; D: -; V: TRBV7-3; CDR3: CASSLEASFNTGELFF; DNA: TGTGCCAGCAGCTTAGAGGCTAGCTTTAACACCGGGGAGCTGTTTTTT
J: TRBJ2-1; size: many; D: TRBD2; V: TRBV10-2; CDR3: CASSRLAGVYNEQFF; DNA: TGCGCCAGCAGTCGACTAGCGGGAGTGTACAATGAGCAGTTCTTC
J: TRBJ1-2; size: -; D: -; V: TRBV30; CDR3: CAWSPAGYGYTF; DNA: TGTGCCTGGAGCCCGGCGGGCTATGGCTACACCTTC
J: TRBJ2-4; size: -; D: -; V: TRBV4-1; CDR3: CASSQEWDIQYF; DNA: TGCGCCAGCAGCCAAGAATGGGACATTCAGTACTTC
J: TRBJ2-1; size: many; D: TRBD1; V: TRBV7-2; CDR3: CASSLGTGGSYNEQFF; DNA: TGTGCCAGCAGCTTGGGGACAGGGGGCTCCTACAATGAGCAGTTCTTC
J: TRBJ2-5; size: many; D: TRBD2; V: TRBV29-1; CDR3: CSVAGLEVRVAQYF; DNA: TGCAGCGTCGCGGGACTAGAGGTTCGGGTGGCCCAGTACTTC
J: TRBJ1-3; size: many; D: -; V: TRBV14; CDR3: CASSQAGGPSSGNTIYF; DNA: TGTGCCAGCAGCCAAGCCGGGGGCCCGAGCTCTGGAAACACCATATATTTT
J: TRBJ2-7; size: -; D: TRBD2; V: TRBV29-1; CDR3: CSVESVLAGGRSYEQYF; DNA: TGCAGCGTTGAATCGGTACTAGCGGGAGGCCGATCCTACGAGCAGTACTTC
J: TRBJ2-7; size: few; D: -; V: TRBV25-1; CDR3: CASSHSYRNYEQYF; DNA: TGTGCCAGCAGCCATTCGTACAGGAACTACGAGCAGTACTTC
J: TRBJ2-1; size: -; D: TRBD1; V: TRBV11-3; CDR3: CASGGTGNYNEQFF; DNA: TGTGCCAGCGGCGGGACAGGTAACTACAATGAGCAGTTCTTC
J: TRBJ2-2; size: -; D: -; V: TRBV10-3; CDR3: CAISGAVTNTGELFF; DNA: TGTGCCATCTCGGGGGCGGTAACGAACACCGGGGAGCTGTTTTTT
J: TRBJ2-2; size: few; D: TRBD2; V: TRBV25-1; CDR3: CASSVLAGVVGELFF; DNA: TGTGCCAGCAGTGTACTAGCGGGAGTTGTCGGGGAGCTGTTTTTT
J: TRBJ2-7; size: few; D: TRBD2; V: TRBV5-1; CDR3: CASSPRGGRYEQYF; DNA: TGCGCCAGCAGCCCTCGGGGGGGCCGGTACGAGCAGTACTTC
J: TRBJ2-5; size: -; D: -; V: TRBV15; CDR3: CATSRPLRETQYF; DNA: TGTGCCACCAGCAGACCCTTGAGGGAGACCCAGTACTTC
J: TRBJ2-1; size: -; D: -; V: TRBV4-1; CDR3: CASSQVSSSYNEQFF; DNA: TGCGCCAGCAGCCAAGTAAGCAGCTCCTACAATGAGCAGTTCTTC
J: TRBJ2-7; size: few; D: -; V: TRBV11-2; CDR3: CASSFPEQYEQYF; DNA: TGTGCCAGCAGCTTCCCCGAACAATACGAGCAGTACTTC
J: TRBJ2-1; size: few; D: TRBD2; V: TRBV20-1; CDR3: CSASIPLAGVYNEQFF; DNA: TGCAGTGCTAGCATCCCCCTAGCGGGAGTTTACAATGAGCAGTTCTTC
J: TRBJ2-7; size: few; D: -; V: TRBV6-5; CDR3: CASSYPGTRYEQYF; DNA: TGTGCCAGCAGTTACCCTGGGACTCGCTACGAGCAGTACTTC